The T cell receptor (beta chain) described here comes from a study of shared clonotypes between healthy human individuals. The CDR3 is 16 amino acids. V trimming: 3 bases; J trimming: 2 bases; junction bases outside the gene matches: 6. Per the germline V gene, CDR1 is SEHNR and CDR2 is FQNEAQ (reference sequence). CD8 cells regarded as naive lacked CD45RO, were positively chosen for CCR7, and omitted terminally differentiated effector memory CD45RA+ cells. Some clones are missing from TCRdb's copy, which holds only in-frame ones; the method was immunoSEQ multiplex PCR. This sample has 630,000 or so clones, with roughly 98% found just once. This clone was seen a handful of times.

V and J are TRBV7-9 and TRBJ2-7, with 11 bases matching TRBD2. This clonotype was sampled from a man aged 25 to 40 in good health. Input material: naive CD8+ T cells sorted from blood. CDR3 loop: CASSFGVGLAAYEQYF. CDR3 DNA: TGTGCCAGCAGCTTCGGGGTGGGACTAGCGGCCTACGAGCAGTACTTC.